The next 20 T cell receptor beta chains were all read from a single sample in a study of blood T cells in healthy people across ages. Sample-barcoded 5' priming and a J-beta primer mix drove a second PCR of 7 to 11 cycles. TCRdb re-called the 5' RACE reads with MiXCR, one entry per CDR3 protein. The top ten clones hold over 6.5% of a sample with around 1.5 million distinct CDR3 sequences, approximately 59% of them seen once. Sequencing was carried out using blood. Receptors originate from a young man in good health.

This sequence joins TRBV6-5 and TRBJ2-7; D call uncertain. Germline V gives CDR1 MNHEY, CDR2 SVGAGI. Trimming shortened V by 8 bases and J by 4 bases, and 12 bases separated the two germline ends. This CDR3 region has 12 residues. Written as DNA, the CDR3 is TGTGCCAGCGGCTCAGCATATTACGAGCAGTACTTC. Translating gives CASGSAYYEQYF.

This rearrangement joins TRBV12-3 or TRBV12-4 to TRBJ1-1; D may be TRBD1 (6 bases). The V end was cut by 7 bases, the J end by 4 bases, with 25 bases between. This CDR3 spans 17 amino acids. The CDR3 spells CASTGWGAPRWGTEAFF. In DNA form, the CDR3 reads TGTGCCAGCACAGGGTGGGGGGCCCCGCGATGGGGCACTGAAGCTTTCTTT.

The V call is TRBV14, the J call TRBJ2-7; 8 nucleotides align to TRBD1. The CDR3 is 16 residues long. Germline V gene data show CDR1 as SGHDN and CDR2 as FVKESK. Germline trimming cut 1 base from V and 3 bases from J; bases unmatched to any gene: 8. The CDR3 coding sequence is TGTGCCAGCAGCCAAGCGCTAAGACAGGGGATCTACGAGCAGTACTTC. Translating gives CASSQALRQGIYEQYF.

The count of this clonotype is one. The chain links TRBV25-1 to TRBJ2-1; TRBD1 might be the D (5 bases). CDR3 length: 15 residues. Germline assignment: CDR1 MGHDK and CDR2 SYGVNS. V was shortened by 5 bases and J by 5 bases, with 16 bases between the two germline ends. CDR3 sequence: CASSPSAGLDNEQFF. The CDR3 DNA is TGTGCCAGCAGTCCTTCGGCAGGGCTGGACAATGAGCAGTTCTTC. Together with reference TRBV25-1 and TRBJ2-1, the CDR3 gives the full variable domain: EADIYQTPRYLVIGTGKKITLECSQTMGHDKMYWYQQDPGMELHLIHYSYGVNSTEKGDLSSESTVSRIRTEHFPLTLESARPSHTSQYLCASSPSAGLDNEQFFGPGTRLTVL.

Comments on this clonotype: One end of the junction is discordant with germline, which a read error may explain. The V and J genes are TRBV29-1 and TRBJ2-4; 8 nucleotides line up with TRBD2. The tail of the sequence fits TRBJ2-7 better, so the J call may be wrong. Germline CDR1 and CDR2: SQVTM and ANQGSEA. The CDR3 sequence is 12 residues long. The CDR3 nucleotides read TGCAGCGTCGAAGCGGGAGTAGGCGAGCAGTACTTC. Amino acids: CSVEAGVGEQYF.

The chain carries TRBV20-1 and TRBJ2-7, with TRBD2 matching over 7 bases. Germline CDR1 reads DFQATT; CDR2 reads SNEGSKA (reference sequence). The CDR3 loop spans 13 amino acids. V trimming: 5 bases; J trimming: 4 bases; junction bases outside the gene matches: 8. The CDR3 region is CSASPGGLYEQYF. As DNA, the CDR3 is TGCAGTGCTTCCCCGGGGGGACTTTACGAGCAGTACTTC.

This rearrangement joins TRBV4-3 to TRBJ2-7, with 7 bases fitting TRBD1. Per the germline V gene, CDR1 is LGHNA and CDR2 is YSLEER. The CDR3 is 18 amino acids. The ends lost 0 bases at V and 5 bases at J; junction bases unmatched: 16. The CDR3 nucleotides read TGCGCCAGCAGCCAAGACGAGGGGTGGAAACAGGGGCTTGACGAGCAGTACTTC. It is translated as CASSQDEGWKQGLDEQYF.

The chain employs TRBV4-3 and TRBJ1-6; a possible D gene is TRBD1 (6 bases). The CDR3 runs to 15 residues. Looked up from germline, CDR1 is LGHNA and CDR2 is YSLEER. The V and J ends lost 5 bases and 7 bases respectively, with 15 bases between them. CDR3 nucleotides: TGCGCCAGCAGCAGAAGCAGACAGGTGAATTCACCCCTCCACTTT. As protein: CASSRSRQVNSPLHF.

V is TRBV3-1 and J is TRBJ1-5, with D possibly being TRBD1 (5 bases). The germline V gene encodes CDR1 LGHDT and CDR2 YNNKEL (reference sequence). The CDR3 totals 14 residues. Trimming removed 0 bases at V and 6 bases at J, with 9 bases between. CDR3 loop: CASSQDRGAQPQHF. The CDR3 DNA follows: TGTGCCAGCAGCCAAGATCGAGGGGCTCAGCCCCAGCATTTT.

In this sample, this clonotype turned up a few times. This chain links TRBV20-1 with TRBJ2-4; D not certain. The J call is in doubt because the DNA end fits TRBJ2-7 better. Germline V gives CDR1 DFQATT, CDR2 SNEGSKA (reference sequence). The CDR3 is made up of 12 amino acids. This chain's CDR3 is CSALLEDYEQYF. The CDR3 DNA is TGCAGTGCTTTGCTAGAGGATTACGAGCAGTACTTC.

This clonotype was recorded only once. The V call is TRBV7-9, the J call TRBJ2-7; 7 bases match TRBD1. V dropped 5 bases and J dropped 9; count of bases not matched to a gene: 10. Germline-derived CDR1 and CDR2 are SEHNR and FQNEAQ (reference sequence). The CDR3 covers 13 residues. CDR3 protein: CASSALGTVGQYF. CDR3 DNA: TGTGCCAGCAGCGCCCTGGGGACAGTTGGGCAGTACTTC. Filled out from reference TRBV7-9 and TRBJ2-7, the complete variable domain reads DTGVSQNPRHKITKRGQNVTFRCDPISEHNRLYWYRQTLGQGPEFLTYFQNEAQLEKSRLLSDRFSAERPKGSFSTLEIQRTEQGDSAMYLCASSALGTVGQYFGPGTRLTVT.

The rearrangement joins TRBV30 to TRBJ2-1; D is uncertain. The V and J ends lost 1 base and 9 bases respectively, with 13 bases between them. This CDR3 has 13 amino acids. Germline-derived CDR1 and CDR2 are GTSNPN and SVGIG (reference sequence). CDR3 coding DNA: TGTGCCTGGAGTGGTTACAGCGTCTCTGAGCAGTTCTTC. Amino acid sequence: CAWSGYSVSEQFF.

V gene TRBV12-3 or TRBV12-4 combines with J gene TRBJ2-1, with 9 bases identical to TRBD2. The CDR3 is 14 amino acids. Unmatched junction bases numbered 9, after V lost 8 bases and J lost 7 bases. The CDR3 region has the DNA TGTGCCAGCGTACCGGGACTAGCAGTGAATGAGCAGTTCTTC. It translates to CASVPGLAVNEQFF.

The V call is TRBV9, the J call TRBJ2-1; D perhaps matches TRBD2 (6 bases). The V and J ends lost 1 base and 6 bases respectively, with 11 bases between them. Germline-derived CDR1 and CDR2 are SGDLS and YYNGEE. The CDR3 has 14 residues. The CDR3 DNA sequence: TGTGCCAGCAGCGTAAGACTAGAAGTCAATGAGCAGTTCTTC. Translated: CASSVRLEVNEQFF.

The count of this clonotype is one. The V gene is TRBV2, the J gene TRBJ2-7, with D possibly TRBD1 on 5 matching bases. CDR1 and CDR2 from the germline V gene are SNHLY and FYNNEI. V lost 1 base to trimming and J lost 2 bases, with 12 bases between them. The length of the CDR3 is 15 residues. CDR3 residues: CASSEEQGGTYEQYF. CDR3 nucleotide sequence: TGTGCCAGCAGTGAAGAGCAGGGTGGTACCTACGAGCAGTACTTC.

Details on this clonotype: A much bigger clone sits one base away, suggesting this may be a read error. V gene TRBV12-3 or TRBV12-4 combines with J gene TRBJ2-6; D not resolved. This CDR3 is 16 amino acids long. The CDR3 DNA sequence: TGTACCAGCACTTTGGAGTTGTCCTCTGGGGCCAACGTCCTGACTTTC. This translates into CTSTLELSSGANVLTF.

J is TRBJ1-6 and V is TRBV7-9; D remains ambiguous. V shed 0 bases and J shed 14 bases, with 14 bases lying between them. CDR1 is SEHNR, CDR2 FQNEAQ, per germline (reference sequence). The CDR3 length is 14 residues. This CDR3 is CASSLAGSIQSLHF. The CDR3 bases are TGTGCCAGCAGCTTAGCGGGCAGTATACAATCCCTCCACTTT.

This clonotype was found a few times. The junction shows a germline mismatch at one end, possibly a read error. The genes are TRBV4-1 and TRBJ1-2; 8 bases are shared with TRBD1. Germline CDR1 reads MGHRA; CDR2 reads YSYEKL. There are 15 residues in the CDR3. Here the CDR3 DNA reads TGCGCCGGCAGCCTTTTACTCCAGGGGGCCTATGGCTACACCTTC. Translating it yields CAGSLLLQGAYGYTF.

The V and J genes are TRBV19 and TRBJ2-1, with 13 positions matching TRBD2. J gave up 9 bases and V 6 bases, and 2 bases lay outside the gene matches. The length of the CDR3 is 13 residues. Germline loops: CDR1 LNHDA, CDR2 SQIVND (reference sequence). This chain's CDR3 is CASSTSGRGEQFF. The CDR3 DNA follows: TGTGCCAGTAGCACTAGCGGGAGGGGTGAGCAGTTCTTC.

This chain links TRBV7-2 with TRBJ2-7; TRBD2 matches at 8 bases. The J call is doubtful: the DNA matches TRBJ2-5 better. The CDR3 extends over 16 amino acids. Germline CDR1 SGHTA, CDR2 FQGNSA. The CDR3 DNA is TGTGCCAGCAGCCCACTAACGGGAGGGCTAAGGGAGACCCAGTACTTC. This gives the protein CASSPLTGGLRETQYF.